The 6 T cell receptor beta chains listed next were all sequenced from one sample in a study of CD8+CD57+ T cells in acquired aplastic anemia. Genomic DNA, serving as template, underwent TCR beta VDJ and CDR3 profiling. TCRdb reanalysed the reads using MiXCR and keeps one entry per CDR3 protein. This sample has tens of thousands of distinct CDR3 sequences, with around 69% found just once. The sequenced material came from sorted CD4+, CD8+, or CD8+CD57+ T cells (not recorded which) from PBMCs. Receptors were obtained from a human donor in good health, serving as a control.

This clonotype was recorded a few times. This chain joins TRBV2 and TRBJ2-7, with 10 bases lining up with TRBD1. The ends lost 10 bases at V and 4 bases at J; junction bases unmatched: 10. CDR1 is SNHLY and CDR2 is FYNNEI in the germline V gene. The CDR3 sequence is 14 residues long. The CDR3 coding sequence is TGTGCCACCTCGGGGGACAGGGGAACGTACGAGCAGTACTTC. Encoded protein: CATSGDRGTYEQYF.

The chain couples TRBV24-1 to TRBJ1-2; D gene ambiguous. The CDR3 has 12 residues. Trimming took 4 bases from V and 8 from J, leaving 10 bases between them. Germline V CDR1 and CDR2: KGHDR, SFDVKD. The CDR3 spells CATSEIGNGYTF. DNA of the CDR3: TGTGCCACCAGTGAGATAGGGAACGGCTACACCTTC.

This clonotype has more than one count but fewer than ten. The chain has TRBV10-3 and TRBJ2-7; tentatively, D is TRBD1 (6 bases). Germline assignment: CDR1 ENHRY and CDR2 SYGVKD. V lost 0 bases and J 0 bases, leaving 12 bases between the germline ends. CDR3 length: 16 residues. The CDR3 spells CAISESMQGFSYEQYF. The CDR3, as DNA: TGTGCCATCAGTGAGTCGATGCAGGGGTTCTCCTACGAGCAGTACTTC.

This clonotype was detected once. A read error may produce the germline difference seen at one junction end. The CDR3, as DNA: TGTGCCAGCAGTGACGGGAGGACCTGTGATTCACCCCTCCACTTT. It is translated as CASSDGRTCDSPLHF. The rearrangement joins TRBV24-1 to TRBJ1-6, with D unresolved. CDR3 length equals 15 residues. The germline gives CDR1 KGHDR, CDR2 SFDVKD.

The J gene is TRBJ2-1, the V gene TRBV7-2, with D maybe TRBD1 (6 bases). The CDR3 is made up of 14 amino acids. V was cut by 5 bases and J by 6 bases, with 14 bases left in between. Germline CDR1 is SGHTA and CDR2 is FQGNSA. The CDR3 is CASSVQGWGNEQFF. The CDR3 DNA is TGTGCCAGCAGCGTACAGGGATGGGGCAATGAGCAGTTCTTC.

A word on this clonotype: A read error is likely, as this CDR3 ends without the conserved phenylalanine or tryptophan. The limits of the CDR3 on the DNA are not certain, so only TCRdb's listed CDR3 is given. The V gene is TRBV2, the J gene TRBJ2-7; TRBD2 was called by the table and not checked on the DNA. The CDR3 has 8 residues if both end residues are counted. Germline-derived CDR1 and CDR2 are SNHLY and FYNNEI. The CDR3 is CASTTQED.